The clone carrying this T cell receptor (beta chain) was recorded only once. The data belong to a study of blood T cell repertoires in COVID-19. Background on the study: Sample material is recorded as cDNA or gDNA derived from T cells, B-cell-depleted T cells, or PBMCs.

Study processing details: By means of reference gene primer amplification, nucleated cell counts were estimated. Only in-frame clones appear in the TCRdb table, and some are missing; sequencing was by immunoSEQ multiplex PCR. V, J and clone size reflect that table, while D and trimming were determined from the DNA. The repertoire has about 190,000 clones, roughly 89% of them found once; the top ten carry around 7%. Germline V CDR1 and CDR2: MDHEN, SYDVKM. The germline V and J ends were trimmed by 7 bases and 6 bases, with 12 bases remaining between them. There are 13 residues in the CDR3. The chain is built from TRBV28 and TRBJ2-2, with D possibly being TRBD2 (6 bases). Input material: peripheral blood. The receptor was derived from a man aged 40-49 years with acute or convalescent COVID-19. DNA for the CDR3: TGTGCCAGCACCAACTGGGGGGCCGGGGAGCTGTTTTTT. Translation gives CASTNWGAGELFF.